A single sample is the source of the 12 T cell receptor beta chains below, sequenced in a study of T cell changes during pregnancy in multiple sclerosis. Using immunoSEQ multiplex PCR, the repertoire was profiled, and TCRdb retains in-frame clones only, with some absent. Here the sample spans about 120,000 clones, roughly 92% being singletons. The material sequenced was peripheral blood, taken before pregnancy. The receptors originated from a female donor with multiple sclerosis, enrolled in a pregnancy study.

The CDR3 spells CASSIRGYGQPQHF. The CDR3 coding sequence is TGTGCCAGTAGTATTCGGGGTTACGGTCAGCCCCAGCATTTT. The V and J genes are TRBV19 and TRBJ1-5, with unresolved D. From germline, CDR1 is LNHDA and CDR2 SQIVND (reference sequence). Trimming left V 3 bases short and J 6 bases short, with 12 bases between. This CDR3 has 14 amino acids.

The chain combines TRBV5-1 with TRBJ2-3; D is possibly TRBD2 (6 bases). The CDR3 is 17 residues long. Per germline, CDR1 SGHRS and CDR2 YFSETQ. Trimming cost V 4 bases and J 2 bases, with 20 bases left between them. CDR3 DNA: TGCGCCAGCAGCGGGGGGATTCTGCGGGGCACCACAGATACGCAGTATTTT. It translates to CASSGGILRGTTDTQYF.

This chain uses TRBV2 with TRBJ2-5; maybe TRBD2 (6 bases). This CDR3 contains 13 residues. Trimming stripped 8 bases from V and 1 base from J, with 11 bases between. From germline, CDR1 is SNHLY and CDR2 FYNNEI. The CDR3 region has the DNA TGTGCCAGCTCAGCGGGTCGCCAAGAGACCCAGTACTTC. It translates to CASSAGRQETQYF.

The rearrangement joins TRBV11-2 to TRBJ1-5; no definite D call. The CDR3 contains 12 residues. Per the germline V gene, CDR1 is SGHAT and CDR2 is FQNNGV. Deletions cut 0 bases from V and 10 bases from J, with 7 bases between. The CDR3 region has the DNA TGTGCCAGCAGCTTAGACGGGAGACCCCAGCATTTT. It encodes CASSLDGRPQHF.

The chain combines TRBV9 with TRBJ2-3; 12 bases agree with TRBD2. The CDR3 contains 15 residues. J was trimmed by 4 bases and V by 3 bases; bases with no gene match: 3. Germline CDR1 is SGDLS and CDR2 is YYNGEE. The CDR3 region has the DNA TGTGCCAGCAGCGCTAGCGGGAGGGGGGCAGATACGCAGTATTTT. This gives the protein CASSASGRGADTQYF. Based on the CDR3 plus reference TRBV9 and TRBJ2-3, the full variable domain is DSGVTQTPKHLITATGQRVTLRCSPRSGDLSVYWYQQSLDQGLQFLIQYYNGEERAKGNILERFSAQQFPDLHSELNLSSLELGDSALYFCASSASGRGADTQYFGPGTRLTVL.

The chain recombines TRBV7-9 with TRBJ2-1; TRBD1 aligns across 7 bases. The trim removed 1 base at V and 0 bases at J, leaving 0 bases unmatched. The germline V gene encodes CDR1 SEHNR and CDR2 FQNEAQ (reference sequence). The CDR3 is made up of 15 amino acids. The CDR3 protein is CASSLDRGSYNEQFF. CDR3 bases: TGTGCCAGCAGCTTAGACAGGGGCTCCTACAATGAGCAGTTCTTC.

The rearrangement joins TRBV10-2 to TRBJ1-4, with a possible D match to TRBD1 (5 bases). Trimming pared 0 bases from V and 8 bases from J, leaving 13 bases between. The CDR3 sequence is 15 residues long. Germline CDR1 is WSHSY and CDR2 is SAAADI. The CDR3 region is CASSESGTGEEKLFF. CDR3 DNA: TGCGCCAGCAGTGAGTCGGGAACAGGAGAAGAAAAACTGTTTTTT.

V is TRBV5-4 and J is TRBJ2-2; 7 bases map to TRBD2. J gave up 7 bases and V 3 bases, and 15 bases lay outside the gene matches. CDR3 size: 17 residues. CDR1 and CDR2 from the germline V gene are SGHNT and YYREEE (reference sequence). The CDR3: CASSSYETSLFGGELFF. In DNA, the CDR3 is TGTGCCAGCAGCTCTTACGAGACTAGCCTCTTTGGCGGGGAGCTGTTTTTT.

The chain uses TRBV5-8 and TRBJ2-7, with TRBD1 as a possible D gene (8 bases). The CDR3 consists of 14 residues. V lost 3 bases and J 3 bases, leaving 13 bases between the germline ends. CDR1 and CDR2 from the germline V gene are SGHTS and YDEGEE. The CDR3 reads CASSYYRGGYEQYF. The CDR3 DNA reads as TGTGCCAGCAGCTACTACAGGGGGGGCTACGAGCAGTACTTC.

V usage is TRBV19 and J usage is TRBJ1-1; 7 bases match TRBD1. The ends lost 8 bases at V and 4 bases at J; junction bases unmatched: 13. Germline V lookup: CDR1 LNHDA, CDR2 SQIVND (reference sequence). The CDR3 has 15 amino acids. The CDR3 bases are TGTGCCAGTCGGAACCCCACCAGGGGGGCCACTGAAGCTTTCTTT. It is translated as CASRNPTRGATEAFF. The full variable domain, completed using reference TRBV19 and TRBJ1-1, is DGGITQSPKYLFRKEGQNVTLSCEQNLNHDAMYWYRQDPGQGLRLIYYSQIVNDFQKGDIAEGYSVSREKKESFPLTVTSAQKNPTAFYLCASRNPTRGATEAFFGQGTRLTVV.

V and J are TRBV10-3 and TRBJ2-2; tentative D call: TRBD2 (5 bases). V dropped 4 bases and J dropped 5 bases, with 14 bases sitting between them. This CDR3 comprises 15 residues. Germline loops: CDR1 ENHRY, CDR2 SYGVKD. The CDR3 DNA follows: TGTGCCATCAGTGTCGGGGATAAAGGGACCGGGGAGCTGTTTTTT. This translates into CAISVGDKGTGELFF.

V is TRBV19 and J is TRBJ2-4, with TRBD2 as a possible D gene (7 bases). The CDR3 covers 15 residues. Germline V gene data show CDR1 as LNHDA and CDR2 as SQIVND (reference sequence). Trimming took off 3 bases at V and 5 bases at J, with 14 bases between the two ends. The CDR3 protein is CASSIWGGSENIQYF. The CDR3, as DNA: TGTGCCAGTAGTATCTGGGGGGGCTCCGAAAACATTCAGTACTTC.